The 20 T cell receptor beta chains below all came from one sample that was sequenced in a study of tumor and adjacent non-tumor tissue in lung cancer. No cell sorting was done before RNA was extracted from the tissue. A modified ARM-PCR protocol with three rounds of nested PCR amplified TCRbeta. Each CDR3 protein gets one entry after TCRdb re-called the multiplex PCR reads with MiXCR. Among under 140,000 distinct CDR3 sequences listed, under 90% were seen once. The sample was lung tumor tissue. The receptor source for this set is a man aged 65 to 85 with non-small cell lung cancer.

Here the CDR3 reads CASNGGTSGEFRYEQYF. CDR3 nucleotides: TGTGCCAGCAACGGAGGGACTAGTGGGGAGTTTAGGTACGAGCAGTACTTC. This sequence joins TRBV6-1 and TRBJ2-7; TRBD2 agrees at 8 bases. Germline V gene data show CDR1 as MNHNS and CDR2 as SASEGT. V lost 7 bases, J lost 4 bases, and 18 bases stayed unmatched. This CDR3 spans 17 amino acids.

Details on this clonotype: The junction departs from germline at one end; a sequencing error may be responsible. The CDR3 spells CASSHYGREDYTF. CDR3 bases: TGTGCCAGCAGTCACTACGGGAGGGAGGACTACACGTTC. The V call is TRBV6-5, the J call TRBJ1-2; D not certain. The CDR3 contains 13 residues. Germline-derived CDR1 and CDR2 are MNHEY and SVGAGI.

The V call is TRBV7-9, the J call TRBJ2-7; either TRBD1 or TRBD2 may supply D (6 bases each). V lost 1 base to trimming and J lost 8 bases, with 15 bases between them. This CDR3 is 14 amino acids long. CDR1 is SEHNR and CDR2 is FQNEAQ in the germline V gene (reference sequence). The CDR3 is CASSLDPRGDKQYF. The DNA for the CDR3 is TGTGCCAGCAGCTTAGATCCTAGGGGGGACAAGCAGTACTTC.

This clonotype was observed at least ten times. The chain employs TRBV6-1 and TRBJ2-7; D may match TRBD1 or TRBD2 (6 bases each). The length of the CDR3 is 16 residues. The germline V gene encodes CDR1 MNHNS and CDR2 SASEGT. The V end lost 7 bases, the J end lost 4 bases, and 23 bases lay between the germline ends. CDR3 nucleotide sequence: TGTGCCAGCAATCGCGGGACAACTCACATCCCGTACGAGCAGTACTTC. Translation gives CASNRGTTHIPYEQYF.

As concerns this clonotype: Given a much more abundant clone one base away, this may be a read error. The CDR3 is CSARWLSGNTIYF. For the CDR3, the DNA is TGCAGTGCTAGATGGCTATCTGGAAACACCATATATTTT. V usage is TRBV20-1 and J usage is TRBJ1-3, with no clear D. Germline V gives CDR1 DFQATT, CDR2 SNEGSKA (reference sequence). V lost 2 bases to trimming and J lost 1 base, with 6 bases between them. There are 13 residues in the CDR3.

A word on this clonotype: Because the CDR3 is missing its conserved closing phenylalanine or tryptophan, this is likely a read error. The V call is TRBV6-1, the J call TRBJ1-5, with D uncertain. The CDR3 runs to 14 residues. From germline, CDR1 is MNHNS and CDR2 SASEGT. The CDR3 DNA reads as TGTGCCAGCCACAAAGGGTATAGCGATCAGCCCCAGCATATT. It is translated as CASHKGYSDQPQHI.

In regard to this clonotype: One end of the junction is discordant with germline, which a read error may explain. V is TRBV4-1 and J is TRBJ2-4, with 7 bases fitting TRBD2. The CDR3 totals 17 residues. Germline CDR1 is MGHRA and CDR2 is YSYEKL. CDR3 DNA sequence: TGCACCAGCATCCAAGAGGCACGCGGGGGTGAAGGAAACATTCAGTACTTC. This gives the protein CTSIQEARGGEGNIQYF.

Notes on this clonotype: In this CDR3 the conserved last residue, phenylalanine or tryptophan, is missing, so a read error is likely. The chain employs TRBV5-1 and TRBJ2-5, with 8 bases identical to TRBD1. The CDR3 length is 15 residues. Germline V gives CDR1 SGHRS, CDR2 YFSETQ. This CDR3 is CASSPDRVVQEIQYY. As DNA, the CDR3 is TGCGCCAGCAGCCCGGACAGGGTGGTCCAAGAGATCCAGTACTAC.

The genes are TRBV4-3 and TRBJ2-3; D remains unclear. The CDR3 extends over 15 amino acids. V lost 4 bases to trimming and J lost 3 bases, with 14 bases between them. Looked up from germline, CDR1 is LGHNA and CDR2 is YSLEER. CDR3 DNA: TGCGCCAGCAGCCTGAACAGCCATAGGACAGATACGCAGTATTTT. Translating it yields CASSLNSHRTDTQYF.

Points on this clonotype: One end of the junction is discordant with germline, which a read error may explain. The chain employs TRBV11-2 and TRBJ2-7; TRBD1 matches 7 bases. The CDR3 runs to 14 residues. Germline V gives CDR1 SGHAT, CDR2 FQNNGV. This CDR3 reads CASSLGQVLCDQYF. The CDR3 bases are TGTGCTAGCAGCCTAGGACAGGTCTTATGCGATCAGTACTTC.

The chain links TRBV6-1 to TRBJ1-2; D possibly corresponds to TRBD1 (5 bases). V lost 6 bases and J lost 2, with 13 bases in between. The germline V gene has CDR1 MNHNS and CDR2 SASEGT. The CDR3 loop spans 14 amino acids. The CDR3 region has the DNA TGTGCCAGCAGCTTTCGACAGAGGAACTATGGCTACACCTTC. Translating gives CASSFRQRNYGYTF.

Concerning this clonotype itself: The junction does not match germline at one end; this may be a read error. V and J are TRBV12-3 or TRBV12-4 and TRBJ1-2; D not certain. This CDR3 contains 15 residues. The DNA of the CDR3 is TGTGTCAGCAGTGCTTTTTCTGTCGCTAACTATGGATACACCTTC. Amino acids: CVSSAFSVANYGYTF.

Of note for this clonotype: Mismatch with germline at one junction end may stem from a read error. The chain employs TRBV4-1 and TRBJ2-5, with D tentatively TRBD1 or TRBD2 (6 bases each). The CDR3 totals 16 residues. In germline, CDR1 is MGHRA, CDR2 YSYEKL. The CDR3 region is CASSRWGLANQETQYF. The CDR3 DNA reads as TGTGCCAGCAGCCGTTGGGGGCTAGCGAATCAAGAGACCCAGTACTTC.

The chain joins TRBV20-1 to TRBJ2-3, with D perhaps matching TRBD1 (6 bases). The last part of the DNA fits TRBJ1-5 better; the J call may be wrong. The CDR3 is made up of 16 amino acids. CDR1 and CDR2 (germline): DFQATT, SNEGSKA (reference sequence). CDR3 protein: CSAPRQSGGLTDTQHF. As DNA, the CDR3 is TGCAGTGCTCCGCGTCAGTCCGGGGGCTTGACAGATACGCAGCATTTT.

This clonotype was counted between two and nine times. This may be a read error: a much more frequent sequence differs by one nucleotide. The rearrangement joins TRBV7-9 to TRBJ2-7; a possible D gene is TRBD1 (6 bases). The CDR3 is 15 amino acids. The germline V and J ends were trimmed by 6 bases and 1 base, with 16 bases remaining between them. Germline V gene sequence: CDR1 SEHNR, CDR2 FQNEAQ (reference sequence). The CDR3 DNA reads TGTGCCAGCAGTTCAGAGGGGGTGAGGTCCTACGAGCAGTACTTC. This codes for CASSSEGVRSYEQYF.

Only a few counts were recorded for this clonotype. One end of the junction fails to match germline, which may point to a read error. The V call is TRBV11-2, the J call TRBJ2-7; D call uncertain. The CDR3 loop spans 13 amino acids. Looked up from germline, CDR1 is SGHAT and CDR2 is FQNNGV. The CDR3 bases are TGTACCAGCAGCCAATGGTCCGAGCGCGAGCAGAACTTC. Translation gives CTSSQWSEREQNF.

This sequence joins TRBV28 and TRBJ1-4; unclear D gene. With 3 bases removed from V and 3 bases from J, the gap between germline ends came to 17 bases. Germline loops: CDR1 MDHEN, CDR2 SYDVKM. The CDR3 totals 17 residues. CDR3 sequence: CASSFSIGQSANEKLFF. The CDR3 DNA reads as TGTGCCAGCAGTTTCTCTATCGGGCAGTCAGCTAATGAAAAACTGTTTTTT.

CDR3 coding DNA: TGTGCCAGCAGCTTGTCTATGCGGACAGAGGACACTACTAGCACAGATACGCAGTATTTT. Its translation: CASSLSMRTEDTTSTDTQYF. The chain combines TRBV5-4 with TRBJ2-3; TRBD1 is a possible D gene (6 bases). This CDR3 spans 20 amino acids. Germline CDR1 is SGHNT and CDR2 is YYREEE (reference sequence). V was clipped by 1 base and J by 0 bases, with 24 bases between them. Variable domain in full (rest from reference TRBV5-4 and TRBJ2-3): ETGVTQSPTHLIKTRGQQVTLRCSSQSGHNTVSWYQQALGQGPQFIFQYYREEENGRGNFPPRFSGLQFPNYSSELNVNALELDDSALYLCASSLSMRTEDTTSTDTQYFGPGTRLTVL.

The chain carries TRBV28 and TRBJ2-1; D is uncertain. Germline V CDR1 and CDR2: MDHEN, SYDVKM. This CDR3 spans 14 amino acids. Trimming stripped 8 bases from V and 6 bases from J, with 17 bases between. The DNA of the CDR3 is TGTGCCAGCGATAGTAGTGGGGTTGGCAATGAGCAGTTCTTC. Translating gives CASDSSGVGNEQFF.

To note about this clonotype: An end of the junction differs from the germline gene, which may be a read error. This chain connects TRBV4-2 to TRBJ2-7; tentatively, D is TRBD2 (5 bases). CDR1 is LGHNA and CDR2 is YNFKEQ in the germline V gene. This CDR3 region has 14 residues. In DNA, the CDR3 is TGTGCCAGCAACCAAGTAGCTAGCTCCTACGAACAGTACTTC. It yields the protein CASNQVASSYEQYF.